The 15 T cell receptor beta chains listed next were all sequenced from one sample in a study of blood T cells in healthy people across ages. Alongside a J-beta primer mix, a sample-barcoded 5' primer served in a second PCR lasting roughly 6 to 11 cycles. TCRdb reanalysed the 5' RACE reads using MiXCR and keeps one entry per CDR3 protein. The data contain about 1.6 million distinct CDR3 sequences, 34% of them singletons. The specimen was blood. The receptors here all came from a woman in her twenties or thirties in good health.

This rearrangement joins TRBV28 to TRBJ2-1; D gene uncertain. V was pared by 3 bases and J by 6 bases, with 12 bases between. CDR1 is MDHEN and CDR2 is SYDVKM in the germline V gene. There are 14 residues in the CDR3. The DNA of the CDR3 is TGTGCCAGCAGTTTGGTTGGCAGCCTCAATGAGCAGTTCTTC. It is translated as CASSLVGSLNEQFF.

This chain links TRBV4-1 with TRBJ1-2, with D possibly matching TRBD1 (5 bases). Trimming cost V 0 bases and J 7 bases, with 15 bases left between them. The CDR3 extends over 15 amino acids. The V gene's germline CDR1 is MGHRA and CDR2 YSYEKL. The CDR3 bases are TGCGCCAGCAGCCAAGACGGCGGCAGGGCCTCTGGCTACACCTTC. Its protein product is CASSQDGGRASGYTF.

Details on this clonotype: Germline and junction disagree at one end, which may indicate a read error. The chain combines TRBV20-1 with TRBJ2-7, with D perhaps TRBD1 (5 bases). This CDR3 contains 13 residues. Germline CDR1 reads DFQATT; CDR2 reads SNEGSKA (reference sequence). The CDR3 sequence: CSASSGPAYGQYF. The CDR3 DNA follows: TGCAGTGCTAGTTCAGGGCCCGCGTACGGGCAGTACTTC.

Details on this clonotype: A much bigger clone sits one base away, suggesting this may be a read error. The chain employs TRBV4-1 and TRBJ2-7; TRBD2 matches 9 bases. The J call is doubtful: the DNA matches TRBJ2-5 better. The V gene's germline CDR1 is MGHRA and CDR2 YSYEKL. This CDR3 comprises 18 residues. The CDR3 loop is CTSSQDGPYSGSGETQYF. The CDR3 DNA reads TGCACCAGCAGCCAAGATGGACCCTATAGCGGGAGTGGAGAGACCCAGTACTTC.

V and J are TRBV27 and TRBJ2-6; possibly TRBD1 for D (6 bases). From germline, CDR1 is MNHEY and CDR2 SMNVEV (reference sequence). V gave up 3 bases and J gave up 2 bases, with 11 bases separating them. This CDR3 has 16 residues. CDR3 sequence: CASSLIQGTGANVLTF. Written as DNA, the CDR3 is TGTGCCAGCAGTTTGATACAGGGTACTGGGGCCAACGTCCTGACTTTC.

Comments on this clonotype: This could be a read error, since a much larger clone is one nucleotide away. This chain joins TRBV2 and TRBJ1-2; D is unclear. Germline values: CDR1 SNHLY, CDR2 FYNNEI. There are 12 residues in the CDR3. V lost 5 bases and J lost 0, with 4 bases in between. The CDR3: CASSTANYGYTF. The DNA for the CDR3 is TGTGCCAGCAGTACAGCTAACTATGGCTACACCTTC.

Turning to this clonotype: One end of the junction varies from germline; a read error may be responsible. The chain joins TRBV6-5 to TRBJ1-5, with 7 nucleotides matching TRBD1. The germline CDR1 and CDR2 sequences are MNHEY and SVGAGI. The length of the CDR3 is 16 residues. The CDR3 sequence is CVSSYTDREVCQPQHF. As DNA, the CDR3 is TGTGTCAGCAGTTACACTGACAGGGAGGTGTGTCAGCCCCAGCATTTT.

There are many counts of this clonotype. The CDR3 sequence: CSVGLAGIGQETQYF. The CDR3 DNA reads as TGCAGCGTTGGACTAGCGGGGATTGGACAAGAGACCCAGTACTTC. The chain recombines TRBV29-1 with TRBJ2-5; 11 bases fit TRBD2. The CDR3 is 15 amino acids. V lost 4 bases to trimming and J lost 2 bases; unmatched junction nucleotides: 6. CDR1 SQVTM and CDR2 ANQGSEA come from the germline V gene.

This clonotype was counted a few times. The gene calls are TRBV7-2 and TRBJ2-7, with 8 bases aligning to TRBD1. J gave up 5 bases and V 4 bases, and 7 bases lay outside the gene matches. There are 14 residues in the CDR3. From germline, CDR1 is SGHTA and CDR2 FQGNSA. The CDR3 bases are TGTGCCAGCAGCTCGACAGGGGCAACCCACGAGCAGTACTTC. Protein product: CASSSTGATHEQYF. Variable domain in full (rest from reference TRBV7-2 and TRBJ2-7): GAGVSQSPSNKVTEKGKDVELRCDPISGHTALYWYRQSLGQGLEFLIYFQGNSAPDKSGLPSDRFSAERTGGSVSTLTIQRTQQEDSAVYLCASSSTGATHEQYFGPGTRLTVT.

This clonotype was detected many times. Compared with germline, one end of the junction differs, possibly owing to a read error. CDR3 sequence (DNA): TGCGCCAGCAGCCTGGGACGAGACTCCTACGAGCAGTACTTC. This translates into CASSLGRDSYEQYF. J is TRBJ2-7 and V is TRBV7-7; the D gene could be TRBD1 or TRBD2 (5 bases each). This CDR3 contains 14 residues. The germline V gene has CDR1 SSHAT and CDR2 FNYEAQ (reference sequence). Full variable domain (outside the CDR3, taken from reference TRBV7-7 and TRBJ2-7): GAGVSQSPRYKVTKRGQDVTLRCDPISSHATLYWYQQALGQGPEFLTYFNYEAQPDKSGLPSDRFSAERPEGSISTLTIQRTEQRDSAMYRCASSLGRDSYEQYFGPGTRLTVT.

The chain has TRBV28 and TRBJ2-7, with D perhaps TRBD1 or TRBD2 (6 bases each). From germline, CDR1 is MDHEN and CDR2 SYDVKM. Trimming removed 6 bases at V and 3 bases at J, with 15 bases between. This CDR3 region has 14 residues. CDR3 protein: CASRKQGSGYEQYF. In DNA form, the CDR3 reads TGTGCCAGCAGAAAACAGGGTAGCGGCTACGAGCAGTACTTC.

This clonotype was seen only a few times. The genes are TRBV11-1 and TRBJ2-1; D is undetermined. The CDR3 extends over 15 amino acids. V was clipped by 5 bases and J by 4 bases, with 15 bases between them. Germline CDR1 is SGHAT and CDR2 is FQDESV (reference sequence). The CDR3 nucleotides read TGTGCCAGCAGCCAGAAGAAGGGCCCATACAATGAGCAGTTCTTC. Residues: CASSQKKGPYNEQFF.

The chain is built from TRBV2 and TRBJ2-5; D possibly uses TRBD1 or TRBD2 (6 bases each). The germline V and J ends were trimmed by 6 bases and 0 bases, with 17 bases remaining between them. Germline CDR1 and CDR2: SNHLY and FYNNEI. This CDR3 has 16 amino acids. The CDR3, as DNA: TGTGCCAGCAGCCACTCCGAGGAGGGGGACCAAGAGACCCAGTACTTC. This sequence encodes CASSHSEEGDQETQYF.

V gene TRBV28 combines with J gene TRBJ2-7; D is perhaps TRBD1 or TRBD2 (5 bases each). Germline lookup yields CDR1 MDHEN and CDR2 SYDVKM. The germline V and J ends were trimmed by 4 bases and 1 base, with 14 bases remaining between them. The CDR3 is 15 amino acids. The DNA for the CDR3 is TGTGCCAGCAGTTCCGGGACGACGGGGTCCTACGAGCAGTACTTC. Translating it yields CASSSGTTGSYEQYF.

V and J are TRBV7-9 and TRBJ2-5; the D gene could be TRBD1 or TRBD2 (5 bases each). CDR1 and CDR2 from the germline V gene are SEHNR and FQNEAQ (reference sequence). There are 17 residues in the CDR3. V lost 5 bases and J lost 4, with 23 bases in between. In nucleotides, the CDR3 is TGTGCCAGCAGCCTGGGTGGGGACGGGGCCACGCCAGAGACCCAGTACTTC. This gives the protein CASSLGGDGATPETQYF.